The clone carrying this T cell receptor (beta chain) was picked up many times. There were TCR beta CDR3 regions amplified from RNA transcripts. The HTBI primer set served for first-round RT-PCR of the TCR CDR3. A single record per CDR3 protein comes from TCRdb applying MiXCR to the multiplex PCR reads. The table lists 300,000 to 400,000 distinct CDR3 sequences, about 20% of them singletons. The sample belongs to a study of T cells in Graves' hyperthyroidism and ophthalmopathy. The specimen was blood. This TCR was sampled from a woman aged 45-60 years with Graves' hyperthyroidism.

The CDR3 sequence: CASSLGDAGNEQFF. CDR3 nucleotides: TGCGCCAGCAGCTTGGGGGATGCCGGCAATGAGCAGTTCTTC. The rearrangement joins TRBV5-1 to TRBJ2-1; D gene uncertain. Germline CDR1 SGHRS, CDR2 YFSETQ. V lost 0 bases, J lost 6 bases, and 10 bases lay in between. This CDR3 is built from 14 residues.